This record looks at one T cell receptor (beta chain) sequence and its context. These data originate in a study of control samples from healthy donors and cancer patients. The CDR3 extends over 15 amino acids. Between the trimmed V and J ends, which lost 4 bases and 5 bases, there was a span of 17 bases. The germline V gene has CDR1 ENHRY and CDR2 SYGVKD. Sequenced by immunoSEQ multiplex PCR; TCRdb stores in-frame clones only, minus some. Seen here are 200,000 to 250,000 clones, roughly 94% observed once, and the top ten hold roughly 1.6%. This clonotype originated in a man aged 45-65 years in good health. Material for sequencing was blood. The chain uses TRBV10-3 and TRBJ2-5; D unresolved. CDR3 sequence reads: CAISVSKQRGETQYF. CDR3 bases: TGTGCCATCAGTGTCTCCAAGCAGCGTGGTGAGACCCAGTACTTC.